One T cell receptor beta chain is described in this entry. V shed 5 bases and J 6 bases; nucleotides not matched to a gene: 7. This CDR3 is built from 15 residues. Germline V gives CDR1 SGHNT, CDR2 YENEEA. Using immunoSEQ multiplex PCR, the repertoire was profiled, and TCRdb retains in-frame clones only, with some absent. The profile shows 52,000 or so clones, around 94% of them singletons. The sample originates from a study of control samples from healthy donors and cancer patients. The sequencing sample was made of blood. This receptor was identified in a man aged 30 to 45 in good health. This rearrangement joins TRBV11-3 to TRBJ2-1, with TRBD1 matching over 10 bases. CDR3 bases: TGTGCCAGCAGCCGTACCGGGACAGGGGCCAATGAGCAGTTCTTC. Its translation: CASSRTGTGANEQFF.